Each of the 15 T cell receptor beta chains below was sequenced from the same sample in a study of T cell repertoires in cytomegalovirus infection. TCRdb re-called the reads with MiXCR, one entry per CDR3 protein. The top ten clones hold roughly 24% of a sample with around 200,000 distinct CDR3 sequences, about a sixth of them seen once. Sequenced material: CD8+ T cells from PBMCs. The source is a human donor in good health (CMV status not recorded). Some clones in this sample may be carry-over from other donors' samples.

The chain carries TRBV7-9 and TRBJ2-7; 12 bases are shared with TRBD1. The CDR3 spans 15 residues. With V trimmed by 2 bases and J by 7 bases, 6 bases remained unmatched. CDR1 and CDR2 (germline): SEHNR, FQNEAQ (reference sequence). DNA of the CDR3: TGTGCCAGCAGCTTATTGGGACAGGGGGCTAGAGAGCAGTACTTC. Translated: CASSLLGQGAREQYF.

This clonotype was observed many times. The rearrangement joins TRBV7-2 to TRBJ2-2; 11 bases line up with TRBD2. CDR3 length: 19 amino acids. CDR1 is SGHTA and CDR2 is FQGNSA in the germline V gene. V lost 0 bases, J lost 0 bases, and 6 bases stayed unmatched. CDR3 nucleotides: TGTGCCAGCAGCTTAGCACTAGCGGGGGCCCGTCCGAACACCGGGGAGCTGTTTTTT. Protein sequence: CASSLALAGARPNTGELFF.

Written as DNA, the CDR3 is TGTGCTAGTGGTTTGGGAGGGCGCAACACCATATATTTT. Translation: CASGLGGRNTIYF. V gene TRBV12-5 combines with J gene TRBJ1-3, with D unclear. The V and J ends lost 1 base and 7 bases respectively, with 8 bases between them. The germline V gene has CDR1 LGHNT and CDR2 FRNRAP. This CDR3 region has 13 residues.

This clonotype was seen more than once but under ten times. This rearrangement joins TRBV7-9 to TRBJ2-7; the match to TRBD1 covers 8 bases. Germline-derived CDR1 and CDR2 are SEHNR and FQNEAQ (reference sequence). J gave up 0 bases and V 11 bases, and 15 bases lay outside the gene matches. The CDR3 is made up of 16 amino acids. CDR3 bases: TGTGCCGTCTCCGAGCGGCGGACAGGGCCCTCCTACGAGCAGTACTTC. It is translated as CAVSERRTGPSYEQYF. Together with reference TRBV7-9 and TRBJ2-7, the CDR3 gives the full variable domain: DTGVSQNPRHKITKRGQNVTFRCDPISEHNRLYWYRQTLGQGPEFLTYFQNEAQLEKSRLLSDRFSAERPKGSFSTLEIQRTEQGDSAMYLCAVSERRTGPSYEQYFGPGTRLTVT.

This rearrangement joins TRBV12-3 or TRBV12-4 to TRBJ2-3; D not certain. Trimming shortened V by 5 bases and J by 1 base, and 16 bases separated the two germline ends. This CDR3 is built from 16 residues. The CDR3 DNA reads TGTGCCAGCAGTCATAGACCGGGTCGCGGCACAGATACGCAGTATTTT. The encoded protein is CASSHRPGRGTDTQYF.

V is TRBV7-6 and J is TRBJ2-5, with D hard to call. CDR1 and CDR2 (germline): SGHVS, FNYEAQ. CDR3 size: 16 residues. V was trimmed by 2 bases and J by 2 bases, leaving 15 bases between them. CDR3 amino acids: CASSLTRLDGQETQYF. CDR3 sequence (DNA): TGTGCCAGCAGCTTAACGCGGCTGGACGGACAAGAGACCCAGTACTTC.

This clonotype was observed a handful of times. The chain links TRBV6-2 or TRBV6-3 to TRBJ2-1; D is possibly TRBD1 (6 bases). CDR3 size: 14 residues. Deletions cut 4 bases from V and 8 bases from J, with 15 bases between. Germline assignment: CDR1 MNHEY and CDR2 SVGEGT. CDR3 residues: CASSFNDRRDEQFF. The CDR3 nucleotides are TGTGCCAGCAGTTTCAACGACAGGCGGGATGAGCAGTTCTTC.

The rearrangement links TRBV27 to TRBJ2-1; the D is unclear. Trimming took off 3 bases at V and 8 bases at J, with 11 bases between the two ends. Germline CDR1 and CDR2: MNHEY and SMNVEV (reference sequence). The CDR3 runs to 13 residues. Here the CDR3 reads CASSFNHDYEQFF. CDR3 nucleotide sequence: TGTGCCAGCAGTTTTAACCATGACTATGAGCAGTTCTTC.

There are a few counts of this clonotype. The chain is built from TRBV4-2 and TRBJ1-1; D is uncertain. Germline V CDR1 and CDR2: LGHNA, YNFKEQ. The CDR3 totals 13 residues. Trimming took 4 bases from V and 2 from J, leaving 8 bases between them. The CDR3 loop is CASSPISNTEAFF. The CDR3 DNA sequence: TGTGCCAGCAGCCCAATCAGCAACACTGAAGCTTTCTTT.

The table lists this clonotype with a few counts. In nucleotides, the CDR3 is TGTGCCAGCGGACTAGGGGAAAAACTGTTTTTT. It translates to CASGLGEKLFF. This chain uses TRBV7-8 with TRBJ1-4; no definite D call. Looked up from germline, CDR1 is SGHVS and CDR2 is FQNEAQ. The CDR3 runs to 11 residues. V was shortened by 8 bases and J by 8 bases, with 9 bases between the two germline ends.

This clonotype was picked up a small number of times. The chain combines TRBV28 with TRBJ2-7; D is possibly TRBD1 (5 bases). The CDR3 has 16 residues. The V end lost 2 bases, the J end lost 0 bases, and 14 bases lay between the germline ends. Germline CDR1 and CDR2: MDHEN and SYDVKM. The CDR3 sequence: CASSLPRQRLSYEQYF. The CDR3 bases are TGTGCCAGCAGTTTACCCAGACAGCGCCTCTCCTACGAGCAGTACTTC. Full variable domain (missing parts from reference TRBV28 and TRBJ2-7): DVKVTQSSRYLVKRTGEKVFLECVQDMDHENMFWYRQDPGLGLRLIYFSYDVKMKEKGDIPEGYSVSREKKERFSLILESASTNQTSMYLCASSLPRQRLSYEQYFGPGTRLTVT.

The V call is TRBV29-1, the J call TRBJ1-1; the D gene is possibly TRBD1 (6 bases). The V end lost 4 bases, the J end lost 0 bases, and 12 bases lay between the germline ends. The CDR3 consists of 14 residues. CDR1 and CDR2 from the germline V gene are SQVTM and ANQGSEA. The CDR3 DNA reads as TGCAGCGTTGGTCGGGACATAATGAACACTGAAGCTTTCTTT. Protein: CSVGRDIMNTEAFF.

This clonotype was picked up a small number of times. This chain uses TRBV4-1 with TRBJ2-7; D uncertain. The CDR3 is 12 residues long. V lost 5 bases and J lost 1, with 6 bases in between. Germline V lookup: CDR1 MGHRA, CDR2 YSYEKL. CDR3 DNA: TGCGCCAGCAGCGACAATTCCTACGAGCAGTACTTC. This codes for CASSDNSYEQYF.

This clonotype has only a few counts. This rearrangement joins TRBV19 to TRBJ1-1, with D maybe TRBD1 (6 bases). The CDR3 consists of 15 residues. Germline CDR1 is LNHDA and CDR2 is SQIVND (reference sequence). Deletions cut 9 bases from V and 0 bases from J, with 17 bases between. CDR3 sequence: CASDAAGDLNTEAFF. In nucleotides, the CDR3 is TGTGCCAGCGACGCGGCAGGGGACTTGAACACTGAAGCTTTCTTT.

The chain has TRBV7-6 and TRBJ1-5, with D possibly TRBD1 on 6 matching bases. The CDR3 length is 17 residues. Germline V gene lookup returns CDR1 SGHVS and CDR2 FNYEAQ. The germline V and J ends were trimmed by 6 bases and 1 base, with 19 bases remaining between them. This CDR3 reads CASSSQGSGASNQPQHF. CDR3 coding DNA: TGTGCCAGCAGTTCACAAGGGTCGGGGGCCAGCAATCAGCCCCAGCATTTT. The complete variable domain, with remaining parts taken from reference TRBV7-6 and TRBJ1-5, reads GAGVSQSPRYKVTKRGQDVALRCDPISGHVSLYWYRQALGQGPEFLTYFNYEAQQDKSGLPNDRFSAERPEGSISTLTIQRTEQRDSAMYRCASSSQGSGASNQPQHFGDGTRLSIL.